Detailed here is one TCR beta chain. CDR3 length: 15 amino acids. This entry comes from a study of blood T cell repertoires in COVID-19. The data were produced by immunoSEQ multiplex PCR, yet TCRdb's version contains in-frame clones alone and is incomplete. The sample has 250,000 to 300,000 clones; approximately 87% are singletons. This clonotype originated in a man between 60 and 75 years old who had recovered from COVID-19. Sequencing used peripheral blood. The genes are TRBV21-1 and TRBJ2-1; whether TRBD1, the table's D call, matches the DNA was not checked. TRBV21-1 is assigned pseudogene status. Here the CDR3 DNA reads TGTGCCAGCAGCAAAAAACCCCGCAGCTACAATGAGCAGTTCTTC. This encodes CASSKKPRSYNEQFF.